The 29 T cell receptor beta chains in this list originate from one sample, sequenced in a study of cytomegalovirus exposure and HLA in healthy donors. Only in-frame clones appear in the TCRdb table, and some are missing; sequencing was by immunoSEQ multiplex PCR. The sample yields around 120,000 clones, 75% to 90% seen once. The material sequenced was PBMCs. The receptors originated from a man between 18 and 29 years old in good health and CMV-seropositive.

This clone was seen just once. V is TRBV7-2 and J is TRBJ2-2; D uncertain. The CDR3 covers 14 residues. The germline CDR1 and CDR2 sequences are SGHTA and FQGNSA. Trimming took 2 bases from V and 4 from J, leaving 8 bases between them. The CDR3 DNA reads TGTGCCAGCAGCTTACTAATAAGCACCGGGGAGCTGTTTTTT. Translating it yields CASSLLISTGELFF. Drawing the rest from reference TRBV7-2 and TRBJ2-2, the complete variable domain is GAGVSQSPSNKVTEKGKDVELRCDPISGHTALYWYRQSLGQGLEFLIYFQGNSAPDKSGLPSDRFSAERTGGSVSTLTIQRTQQEDSAVYLCASSLLISTGELFFGEGSRLTVL.

The rearrangement links TRBV18 to TRBJ1-1; D might be TRBD1 (6 bases). Per germline, CDR1 KGHSH and CDR2 LQKENI. V was clipped by 4 bases and J by 3 bases, with 6 bases between them. This CDR3 comprises 12 residues. CDR3 DNA sequence: TGTGCCAGCTCACGACAGGACACTGAAGCTTTCTTT. It yields the protein CASSRQDTEAFF.

The chain links TRBV6-1 to TRBJ2-3, with 7 nucleotides matching TRBD2. V lost 4 bases and J lost 5; bases outside the gene matches: 6. The length of the CDR3 is 14 residues. The germline gives CDR1 MNHNS, CDR2 SASEGT. CDR3 protein: CASSAYGGIDTQYF. The CDR3 nucleotides are TGTGCCAGCAGTGCCTACGGGGGGATAGATACGCAGTATTTT.

This clone was detected only once. The rearrangement uses TRBV5-1 and TRBJ1-1; 9 nucleotides line up with TRBD1. This CDR3 contains 15 residues. Germline loops: CDR1 SGHRS, CDR2 YFSETQ. Trimming removed 4 bases from V and 1 base from J; junction bases left unmatched: 5. DNA for the CDR3: TGCGCCAGCAGCGTACAGGGGGCGCAGAACACTGAAGCTTTCTTT. This codes for CASSVQGAQNTEAFF.

The chain recombines TRBV19 with TRBJ2-1, with D possibly matching TRBD1 (6 bases). Trimming took off 3 bases at V and 7 bases at J, with 16 bases between the two ends. The germline CDR1 and CDR2 sequences are LNHDA and SQIVND (reference sequence). The CDR3 length is 15 residues. CDR3 nucleotides: TGTGCCAGTAGTATCATGGCAGCAGGGGTGAATGAGCAGTTCTTC. As protein: CASSIMAAGVNEQFF.

J is TRBJ2-3 and V is TRBV11-2; TRBD1 aligns across 8 bases. Germline CDR1 reads SGHAT; CDR2 reads FQNNGV. V shed 5 bases and J 6 bases; nucleotides not matched to a gene: 10. The CDR3 is 15 amino acids. The CDR3 reads CASSARAGGEDTQYF. The CDR3 DNA is TGTGCCAGCAGCGCCCGGGCAGGGGGCGAGGATACGCAGTATTTT. Drawing the rest from reference TRBV11-2 and TRBJ2-3, the complete variable domain is EAGVAQSPRYKIIEKRQSVAFWCNPISGHATLYWYQQILGQGPKLLIQFQNNGVVDDSQLPKDRFSAERLKGVDSTLKIQPAKLEDSAVYLCASSARAGGEDTQYFGPGTRLTVL.

The chain employs TRBV19 and TRBJ2-7; possibly TRBD1 for D (6 bases). Germline CDR1 is LNHDA and CDR2 is SQIVND (reference sequence). Between the trimmed V and J ends, which lost 4 bases and 3 bases, there was a span of 10 bases. The CDR3 is 13 residues long. This CDR3 reads CASSTDSLYEQYF. DNA of the CDR3: TGTGCCAGTAGTACGGACAGTCTCTACGAGCAGTACTTC.

This clone has a handful of counts. The chain is built from TRBV2 and TRBJ1-4; TRBD1 agrees at 8 bases. After removal of 8 bases from V and 5 bases from J, the junction contained 4 bases not matched to a gene. The CDR3 sequence is 13 residues long. Germline V CDR1 and CDR2: SNHLY, FYNNEI. The CDR3 is CASCGTGNEKLFF. CDR3 DNA: TGTGCCAGCTGCGGGACAGGAAATGAAAAACTGTTTTTT.

The chain recombines TRBV21-1 with TRBJ2-2; TRBD1 is the table's D call and was not checked against the DNA. TRBV21-1 is an annotated pseudogene. This CDR3 is 15 amino acids long. The CDR3 is CASSFKGGRSGELFF. As DNA, the CDR3 is TGTGCCAGCAGCTTCAAAGGGGGAAGGAGCGGGGAGCTGTTTTTT.

The chain has TRBV27 and TRBJ1-6; a weak D match, TRBD1 (5 bases). CDR3 length: 14 residues. Germline V gene lookup returns CDR1 MNHEY and CDR2 SMNVEV (reference sequence). V dropped 10 bases and J dropped 7 bases, with 17 bases sitting between them. The CDR3 region has the DNA TGTGCCACCAAGTCCGGGACTGAGAATTCACCCCTCCACTTT. This translates into CATKSGTENSPLHF.

This rearrangement joins TRBV29-1 to TRBJ2-1; D is possibly TRBD2 (6 bases). The CDR3 length is 12 residues. V lost 4 bases and J lost 5, with 9 bases in between. Germline CDR1 SQVTM, CDR2 ANQGSEA. CDR3 sequence reads: CSVAEGHNEQFF. CDR3 sequence (DNA): TGCAGCGTTGCGGAGGGGCACAATGAGCAGTTCTTC.

This clone showed up just once. The rearrangement joins TRBV19 to TRBJ2-3; 7 bases agree with TRBD2. CDR1 and CDR2 (germline): LNHDA, SQIVND (reference sequence). With V trimmed by 8 bases and J by 4 bases, 9 bases remained unmatched. CDR3 length: 14 residues. The CDR3 sequence is CASGRGRSPDTQYF. CDR3 coding DNA: TGTGCCAGTGGGAGGGGTCGCTCCCCAGATACGCAGTATTTT.

The chain combines TRBV6-5 with TRBJ2-7; TRBD2 is a possible D gene (5 bases). The V end lost 0 bases, the J end lost 4 bases, and 10 bases lay between the germline ends. The length of the CDR3 is 14 residues. Germline loops: CDR1 MNHEY, CDR2 SVGAGI. Here the CDR3 reads CASSYSFGDYEQYF. CDR3 nucleotide sequence: TGTGCCAGCAGTTACTCCTTCGGGGATTACGAGCAGTACTTC.

V and J are TRBV30 and TRBJ2-1; tentative D call: TRBD1 (6 bases). Looked up from germline, CDR1 is GTSNPN and CDR2 is SVGIG (reference sequence). This CDR3 is 15 amino acids long. V shed 2 bases and J shed 4 bases, with 15 bases lying between them. The CDR3 nucleotides read TGTGCCTGGAGTAACCCAATGGGGGCGTACAATGAGCAGTTCTTC. Amino acid sequence: CAWSNPMGAYNEQFF.

This rearrangement joins TRBV4-1 to TRBJ1-3, with D hard to call. CDR3 length equals 12 residues. V lost 3 bases to trimming and J lost 3 bases, with 3 bases between them. CDR1 and CDR2 (germline): MGHRA, YSYEKL. CDR3 sequence (DNA): TGCGCCAGCAGCCACCATGGAAACACCATATATTTT. Its translation: CASSHHGNTIYF.

This clone was picked up one time. V is TRBV5-4 and J is TRBJ2-2, with D possibly being TRBD1 (5 bases). Trimming pared 3 bases from V and 2 bases from J, leaving 14 bases between. Germline CDR1 reads SGHNT; CDR2 reads YYREEE (reference sequence). The CDR3 contains 16 residues. CDR3 protein: CASSSGRGRNTGELFF. CDR3 nucleotides: TGTGCCAGCAGCTCCGGAAGGGGTCGCAACACCGGGGAGCTGTTTTTT.

The chain uses TRBV9 and TRBJ2-1, with TRBD2 identical over 8 bases. V lost 2 bases and J lost 5; bases outside the gene matches: 6. CDR1 and CDR2 from the germline V gene are SGDLS and YYNGEE. This CDR3 is 15 amino acids long. The CDR3 loop is CASSVSGGPNNEQFF. DNA of the CDR3: TGTGCCAGCAGCGTGAGCGGGGGACCGAACAATGAGCAGTTCTTC.

The genes are TRBV28 and TRBJ1-3; D is perhaps TRBD1 (6 bases). Trimming took off 4 bases at V and 0 bases at J, with 10 bases between the two ends. The CDR3 consists of 15 residues. The germline V gene has CDR1 MDHEN and CDR2 SYDVKM. The CDR3 sequence: CASSWDILSGNTIYF. Written as DNA, the CDR3 is TGTGCCAGCAGTTGGGACATCCTCTCTGGAAACACCATATATTTT. Complete variable domain (other parts from reference TRBV28 and TRBJ1-3): DVKVTQSSRYLVKRTGEKVFLECVQDMDHENMFWYRQDPGLGLRLIYFSYDVKMKEKGDIPEGYSVSREKKERFSLILESASTNQTSMYLCASSWDILSGNTIYFGEGSWLTVV.

The J gene is TRBJ2-5, the V gene TRBV6-1; D possibly corresponds to TRBD1 (6 bases). This CDR3 comprises 13 residues. The ends were cut back, 4 bases at V and 3 bases at J, with 9 bases in the middle. Per the germline V gene, CDR1 is MNHNS and CDR2 is SASEGT. The CDR3 spells CASSAYREETQYF. For the CDR3, the DNA is TGTGCCAGCAGTGCGTACAGGGAAGAGACCCAGTACTTC.

J is TRBJ1-1 and V is TRBV19; 8 positions agree with TRBD1. The CDR3 is made up of 14 amino acids. Germline V gene data show CDR1 as LNHDA and CDR2 as SQIVND (reference sequence). With V trimmed by 9 bases and J by 1 base, 7 bases remained unmatched. DNA for the CDR3: TGTGCCAGCGGACAGGGCCCAAGGAACACTGAAGCTTTCTTT. This sequence encodes CASGQGPRNTEAFF.

The chain has TRBV10-3 and TRBJ1-1, with 8 bases that match TRBD1. CDR3 length: 12 amino acids. Germline CDR1 is ENHRY and CDR2 is SYGVKD. V trimming: 11 bases; J trimming: 5 bases; junction bases outside the gene matches: 7. CDR3 nucleotides: TGTGCCGCATCTGACAGGGGAACTGAAGCTTTCTTT. Amino acids: CAASDRGTEAFF.

V gene TRBV5-1 combines with J gene TRBJ1-5; maybe TRBD1 (5 bases). The CDR3 is 13 residues long. V dropped 4 bases and J dropped 5 bases, with 10 bases sitting between them. Germline V CDR1 and CDR2: SGHRS, YFSETQ. The CDR3 loop is CASSITGDQPQHF. Written as DNA, the CDR3 is TGCGCCAGCAGCATTACAGGAGATCAGCCCCAGCATTTT. Based on the CDR3 plus reference TRBV5-1 and TRBJ1-5, the full variable domain is KAGVTQTPRYLIKTRGQQVTLSCSPISGHRSVSWYQQTPGQGLQFLFEYFSETQRNKGNFPGRFSGRQFSNSRSEMNVSTLELGDSALYLCASSITGDQPQHFGDGTRLSIL.

V and J are TRBV15 and TRBJ1-6; D call uncertain. The V and J ends lost 5 bases and 7 bases respectively, with 6 bases between them. CDR1 is LNHNV and CDR2 is YYDKDF in the germline V gene (reference sequence). This CDR3 spans 12 amino acids. CDR3 residues: CATSEVNSPLHF. The CDR3, as DNA: TGTGCCACCAGCGAGGTAAATTCACCCCTCCACTTT. The full variable domain, completed using reference TRBV15 and TRBJ1-6, is DAMVIQNPRYQVTQFGKPVTLSCSQTLNHNVMYWYQQKSSQAPKLLFHYYDKDFNNEADTPDNFQSRRPNTSFCFLDIRSPGLGDTAMYLCATSEVNSPLHFGNGTRLTVT.

The genes are TRBV6-5 and TRBJ2-3; TRBD1 matches at 9 bases. With V trimmed by 6 bases and J by 6 bases, 10 bases remained unmatched. The CDR3 consists of 15 residues. Germline-derived CDR1 and CDR2 are MNHEY and SVGAGI. CDR3 in DNA: TGTGCCAGCAGGGGGCGGGACAGGGAATGGGATACGCAGTATTTT. The encoded protein is CASRGRDREWDTQYF.

V usage is TRBV27 and J usage is TRBJ2-1; 9 bases line up with TRBD1. CDR3 length: 15 residues. V shed 0 bases and J 6 bases; nucleotides not matched to a gene: 3. CDR1 is MNHEY and CDR2 is SMNVEV in the germline V gene (reference sequence). CDR3 region: CASSLSGTGTNEQFF. CDR3 coding DNA: TGTGCCAGCAGTTTATCCGGGACAGGGACCAATGAGCAGTTCTTC.

For this clone: The sample contains more than one DNA sequence encoding this CDR3. The J gene is TRBJ1-5, the V gene TRBV28; no firm D call. Germline assignment: CDR1 MDHEN and CDR2 SYDVKM. V lost 1 base to trimming and J lost 7 bases, with 17 bases between them. The CDR3 is 16 residues long. The CDR3 DNA follows: TGTGCCAGCAGTTTATTTCGGACGGGAGGAGGACAGCCCCAGCATTTT. Protein: CASSLFRTGGGQPQHF.

This clone was counted a few times. This chain links TRBV15 with TRBJ1-6; weak D call: TRBD1 (5 bases). V was cut by 4 bases and J by 11 bases, with 15 bases left in between. The V gene's germline CDR1 is LNHNV and CDR2 YYDKDF (reference sequence). This CDR3 region has 14 residues. CDR3 sequence reads: CATSTPRAGPPLHF. The CDR3, as DNA: TGTGCCACCAGCACGCCCAGGGCTGGTCCACCCCTCCACTTT.

V gene TRBV9 combines with J gene TRBJ1-4, with 7 bases identical to TRBD1. The CDR3 spans 14 residues. Unmatched junction bases numbered 4, after V lost 4 bases and J lost 4 bases. In germline, CDR1 is SGDLS, CDR2 YYNGEE. DNA for the CDR3: TGTGCCAGCAGCACGGGACAGAGTAATGAAAAACTGTTTTTT. Amino acids: CASSTGQSNEKLFF.

The CDR3 nucleotides read TGCGCCAGCAGCCGGGGACAGGGGCAAAGCTACACCTTC. Translated: CASSRGQGQSYTF. V gene TRBV5-1 combines with J gene TRBJ1-2; 10 bases agree with TRBD1. The junction had 6 bases not matched to a gene; V was cut back by 4 bases and J by 9 bases. The CDR3 runs 13 residues. CDR1 is SGHRS and CDR2 is YFSETQ in the germline V gene.